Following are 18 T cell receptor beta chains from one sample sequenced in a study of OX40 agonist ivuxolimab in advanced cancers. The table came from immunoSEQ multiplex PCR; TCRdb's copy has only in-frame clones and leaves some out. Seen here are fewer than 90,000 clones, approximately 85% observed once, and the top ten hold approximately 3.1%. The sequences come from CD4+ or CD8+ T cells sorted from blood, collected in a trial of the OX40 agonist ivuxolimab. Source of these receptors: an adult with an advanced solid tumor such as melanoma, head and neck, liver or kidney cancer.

The CDR3 DNA reads as TGTGCCAGCACCAGACAGGGGGCGCATTCACCCCTCCACTTT. Translated: CASTRQGAHSPLHF. The J gene is TRBJ1-6, the V gene TRBV10-3; 10 bases map to TRBD1. The CDR3 runs to 14 residues. CDR1 is ENHRY and CDR2 is SYGVKD in the germline V gene. V lost 10 bases to trimming and J lost 8 bases; unmatched junction nucleotides: 8.

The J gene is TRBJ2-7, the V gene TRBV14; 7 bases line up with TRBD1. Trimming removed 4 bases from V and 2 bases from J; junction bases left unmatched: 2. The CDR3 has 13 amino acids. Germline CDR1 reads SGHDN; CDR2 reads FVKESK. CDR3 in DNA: TGTGCCAGCAGCCTTGGGACAGCCTACGAGCAGTACTTC. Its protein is CASSLGTAYEQYF.

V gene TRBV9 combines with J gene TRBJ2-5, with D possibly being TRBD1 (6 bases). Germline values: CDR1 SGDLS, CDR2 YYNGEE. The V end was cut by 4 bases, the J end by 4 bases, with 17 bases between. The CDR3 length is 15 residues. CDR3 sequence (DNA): TGTGCCAGCAGCACTCGGACGGGCAGGGGAGAGACCCAGTACTTC. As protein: CASSTRTGRGETQYF.

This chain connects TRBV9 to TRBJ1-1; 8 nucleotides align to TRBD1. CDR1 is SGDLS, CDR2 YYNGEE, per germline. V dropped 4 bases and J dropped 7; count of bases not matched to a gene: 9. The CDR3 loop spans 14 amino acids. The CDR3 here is CASSTSGDRNEAFF. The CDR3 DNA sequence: TGTGCCAGCAGCACCAGTGGGGACAGGAATGAAGCTTTCTTT.

This CDR3 reads CASSVANNEQFF. The CDR3 DNA is TGTGCCAGCAGTGTAGCTAACAATGAGCAGTTCTTC. This chain uses TRBV2 with TRBJ2-1, with D unclear. This CDR3 comprises 12 residues. V was pared by 4 bases and J by 5 bases, with 6 bases between. In germline, CDR1 is SNHLY, CDR2 FYNNEI.

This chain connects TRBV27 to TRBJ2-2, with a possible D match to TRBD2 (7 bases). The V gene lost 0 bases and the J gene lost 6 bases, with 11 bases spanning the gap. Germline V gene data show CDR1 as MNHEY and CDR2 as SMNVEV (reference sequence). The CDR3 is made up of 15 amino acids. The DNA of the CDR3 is TGTGCCAGCAGTTTATCCAGGGAGGGGGCCGGGGAGCTGTTTTTT. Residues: CASSLSREGAGELFF.

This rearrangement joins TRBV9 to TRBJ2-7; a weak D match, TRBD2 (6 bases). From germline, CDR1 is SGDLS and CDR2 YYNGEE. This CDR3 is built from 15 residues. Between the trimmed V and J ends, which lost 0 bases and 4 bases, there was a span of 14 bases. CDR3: CASSVAGETFYEQYF. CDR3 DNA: TGTGCCAGCAGCGTAGCGGGAGAGACTTTTTACGAGCAGTACTTC.

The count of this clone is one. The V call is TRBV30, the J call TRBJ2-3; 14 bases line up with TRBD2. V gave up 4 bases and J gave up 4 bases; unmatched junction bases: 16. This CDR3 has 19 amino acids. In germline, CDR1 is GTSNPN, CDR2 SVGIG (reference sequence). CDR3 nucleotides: TGTGCCTGGACTCTTTCTCCGGGACTAGCGGGAGTCGCCCCAGATACGCAGTATTTT. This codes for CAWTLSPGLAGVAPDTQYF.

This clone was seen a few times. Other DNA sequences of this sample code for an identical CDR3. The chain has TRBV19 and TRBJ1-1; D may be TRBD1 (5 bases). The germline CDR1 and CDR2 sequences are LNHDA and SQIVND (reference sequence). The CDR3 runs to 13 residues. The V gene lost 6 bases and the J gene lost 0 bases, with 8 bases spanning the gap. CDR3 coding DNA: TGTGCCAGTAGCCTCAGGGTGAACACTGAAGCTTTCTTT. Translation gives CASSLRVNTEAFF.

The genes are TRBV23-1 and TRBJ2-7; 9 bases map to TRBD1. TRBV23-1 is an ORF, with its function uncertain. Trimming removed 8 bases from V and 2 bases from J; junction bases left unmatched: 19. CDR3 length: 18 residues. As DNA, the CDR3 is TGCGCCAGCCTGACTAGGGACAGGGTTAGGAGTGCCACCTACGAGCAGTACTTC. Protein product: CASLTRDRVRSATYEQYF.

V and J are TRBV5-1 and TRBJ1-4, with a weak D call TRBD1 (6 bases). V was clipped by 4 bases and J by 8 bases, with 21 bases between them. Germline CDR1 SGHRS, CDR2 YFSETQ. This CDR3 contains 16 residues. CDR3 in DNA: TGCGCCAGCAGCCCCGAAACTCAGGGGTTAGGGGAAAAACTGTTTTTT. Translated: CASSPETQGLGEKLFF. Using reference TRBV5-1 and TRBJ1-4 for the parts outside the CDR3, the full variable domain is KAGVTQTPRYLIKTRGQQVTLSCSPISGHRSVSWYQQTPGQGLQFLFEYFSETQRNKGNFPGRFSGRQFSNSRSEMNVSTLELGDSALYLCASSPETQGLGEKLFFGSGTQLSVL.

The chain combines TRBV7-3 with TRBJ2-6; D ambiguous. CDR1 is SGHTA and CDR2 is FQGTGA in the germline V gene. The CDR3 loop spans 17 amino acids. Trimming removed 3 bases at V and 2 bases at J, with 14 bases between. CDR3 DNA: TGTGCCAGCAGCTTCTTGGGGTCCACCACTGGGGCCAACGTCCTGACTTTC. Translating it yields CASSFLGSTTGANVLTF.

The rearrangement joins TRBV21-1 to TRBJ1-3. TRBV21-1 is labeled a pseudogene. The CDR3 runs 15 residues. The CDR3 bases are TGTGCCAGCAGCAAAGGCTCGGGGACTGGAAACACCATATATTTT. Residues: CASSKGSGTGNTIYF.

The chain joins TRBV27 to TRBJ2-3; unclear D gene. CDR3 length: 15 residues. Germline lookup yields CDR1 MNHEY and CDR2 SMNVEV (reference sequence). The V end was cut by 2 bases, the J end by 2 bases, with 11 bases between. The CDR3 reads CASSLRFGFTDTQYF. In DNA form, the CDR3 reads TGTGCCAGCAGTTTAAGGTTTGGATTCACAGATACGCAGTATTTT.

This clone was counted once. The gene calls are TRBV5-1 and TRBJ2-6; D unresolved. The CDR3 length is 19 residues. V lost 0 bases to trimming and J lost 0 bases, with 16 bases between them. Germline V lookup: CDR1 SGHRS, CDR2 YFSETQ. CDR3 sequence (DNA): TGCGCCAGCAGCTTGGCTGTAGGTTGGAGTTACTCTGGGGCCAACGTCCTGACTTTC. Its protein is CASSLAVGWSYSGANVLTF. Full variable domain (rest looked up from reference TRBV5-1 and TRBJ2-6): KAGVTQTPRYLIKTRGQQVTLSCSPISGHRSVSWYQQTPGQGLQFLFEYFSETQRNKGNFPGRFSGRQFSNSRSEMNVSTLELGDSALYLCASSLAVGWSYSGANVLTFGAGSRLTVL.

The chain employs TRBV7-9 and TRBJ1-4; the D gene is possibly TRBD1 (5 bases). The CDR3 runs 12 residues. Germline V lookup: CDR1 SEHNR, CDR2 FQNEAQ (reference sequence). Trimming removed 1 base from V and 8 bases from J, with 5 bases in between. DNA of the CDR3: TGTGCCAGCAGCTTAGACAGGGAAAAACTGTTTTTT. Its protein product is CASSLDREKLFF.

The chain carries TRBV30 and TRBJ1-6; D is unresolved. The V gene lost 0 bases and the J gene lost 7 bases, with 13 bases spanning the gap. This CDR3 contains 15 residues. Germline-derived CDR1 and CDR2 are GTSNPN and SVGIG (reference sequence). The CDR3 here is CAWSVIRWGNSPLHF. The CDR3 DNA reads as TGTGCCTGGAGTGTTATCCGATGGGGAAATTCACCCCTCCACTTT.

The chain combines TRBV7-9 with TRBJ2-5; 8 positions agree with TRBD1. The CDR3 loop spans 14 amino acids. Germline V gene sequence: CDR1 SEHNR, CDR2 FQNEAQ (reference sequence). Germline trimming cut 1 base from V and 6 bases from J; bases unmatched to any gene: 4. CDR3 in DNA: TGTGCCAGCAGCTTAGGGGGACAGGTGAAGACCCAGTACTTC. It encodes CASSLGGQVKTQYF.